The 14 T cell receptor beta chains given below trace back to one sample, sequenced in a study of blood T cell repertoires in COVID-19. The method was immunoSEQ multiplex PCR; TCRdb's version includes in-frame clones alone and lacks a portion of them. The sample has 90,000 to 100,000 clones; about four fifths are singletons. The sequencing input was peripheral blood. Source of these receptors: a man in his sixties with acute or convalescent COVID-19.

About this clone: Germline is not matched at one junction end, which may reflect a read error. The chain joins TRBV3-1 (or the pseudogene TRBV3-2) to TRBJ1-4, with D perhaps matching TRBD1 (6 bases). This CDR3 is built from 16 residues. Germline CDR1 and CDR2: LGHDT and YNNKEL (reference sequence). CDR3 sequence: CASSQRTARGDEKLFF. As DNA, the CDR3 is TGTGCCAGCAGCCAACGGACAGCCCGGGGGGATGAAAAGCTGTTTTTT.

This chain connects TRBV7-8 to TRBJ1-5, with D possibly being TRBD1 (6 bases). Germline CDR1 SGHVS, CDR2 FQNEAQ. Trimming stripped 5 bases from V and 1 base from J, with 12 bases between. CDR3 size: 15 residues. CDR3 amino acids: CASSLRQVSNQPQHF. The CDR3 coding sequence is TGTGCCAGCAGCCTACGACAGGTCAGCAATCAGCCCCAGCATTTT.

The genes are TRBV30 and TRBJ1-5; weak D call: TRBD1 (5 bases). Looked up from germline, CDR1 is GTSNPN and CDR2 is SVGIG (reference sequence). The CDR3 covers 15 residues. Trimming took off 5 bases at V and 1 base at J, with 15 bases between the two ends. CDR3 amino acids: CAWSISGRSNQPQHF. The CDR3 coding sequence is TGTGCCTGGTCGATATCAGGGAGGAGCAATCAGCCCCAGCATTTT.

V and J are TRBV27 and TRBJ1-1; 7 bases agree with TRBD1. Germline CDR1 reads MNHEY; CDR2 reads SMNVEV (reference sequence). With 5 bases clipped from V and 2 bases from J, the junction kept 5 bases outside the gene matches. The CDR3 runs to 14 residues. For the CDR3, the DNA is TGTGCCAGCAGTGGCTGGGACAGCAACACTGAAGCTTTCTTT. Translating gives CASSGWDSNTEAFF.

The rearrangement uses TRBV5-4 and TRBJ2-3, with a tentative D call TRBD2 (7 bases). The germline V gene encodes CDR1 SGHNT and CDR2 YYREEE (reference sequence). The CDR3 has 17 amino acids. V lost 1 base and J lost 4, with 19 bases in between. CDR3 loop: CASSLSGMRGRADTQYF. CDR3 DNA: TGTGCCAGCAGCTTGTCTGGAATGCGGGGGCGGGCAGATACGCAGTATTTT.

The chain combines TRBV24-1 with TRBJ1-5; D perhaps matches TRBD1 (5 bases). CDR3 length: 14 amino acids. Germline V gives CDR1 KGHDR, CDR2 SFDVKD. Trimming took off 5 bases at V and 0 bases at J, with 7 bases between the two ends. CDR3 in amino acids: CATSAGNSNQPQHF. The CDR3 bases are TGTGCCACCAGTGCAGGGAATAGCAATCAGCCCCAGCATTTT.

The CDR3 sequence: CSVTPGQLYEQYF. The CDR3 bases are TGCAGCGTGACGCCGGGACAGCTATACGAGCAGTACTTC. The rearrangement joins TRBV29-1 to TRBJ2-7; the match to TRBD1 covers 7 bases. Trimming at V came to 6 bases and at J to 4 bases, leaving 9 bases not matched to a gene. The CDR3 loop spans 13 amino acids. Germline assignment: CDR1 SQVTM and CDR2 ANQGSEA.

This clone was observed once. V is TRBV21-1 and J is TRBJ1-5; the table's D call of TRBD1 was not tested on the DNA. TRBV21-1 represents a pseudogene. The CDR3 loop spans 16 amino acids. CDR3 sequence: CASSMGGQISNQPQHF. CDR3 in DNA: TGTGCCAGCAGCATGGGGGGACAGATTAGCAATCAGCCCCAGCATTTT.

The chain has TRBV10-3 and TRBJ1-5; 7 positions agree with TRBD1. V dropped 3 bases and J dropped 6; count of bases not matched to a gene: 5. Germline V lookup: CDR1 ENHRY, CDR2 SYGVKD. CDR3 length: 14 amino acids. The DNA for the CDR3 is TGTGCCATCAGTGAAGGAGGGGGCGGTCAGCCCCAGCATTTT. The encoded protein is CAISEGGGGQPQHF.

The DNA of the CDR3 is TGTGCCAGCAGCTTAGTCCAGGGGTCAAAGACGCAGTATTTT. This encodes CASSLVQGSKTQYF. This chain connects TRBV7-9 to TRBJ2-3, with TRBD1 as a possible D gene (6 bases). Trimming took 1 base from V and 9 from J, leaving 14 bases between them. From germline, CDR1 is SEHNR and CDR2 FQNEAQ (reference sequence). The CDR3 runs to 14 residues.

The chain recombines TRBV5-8 with TRBJ1-3; D gene unclear. The V gene lost 1 base and the J gene lost 0 bases, with 5 bases spanning the gap. Per germline, CDR1 SGHTS and CDR2 YDEGEE. This CDR3 spans 14 amino acids. The CDR3 DNA reads as TGTGCCAGCAGCTTGTCCTTCTCTGGAAACACCATATATTTT. This translates into CASSLSFSGNTIYF.

The V and J genes are TRBV2 and TRBJ2-2; tentative D call: TRBD1 (6 bases). The CDR3 totals 15 residues. Germline values: CDR1 SNHLY, CDR2 FYNNEI. Trimming shortened V by 5 bases and J by 0 bases, and 10 bases separated the two germline ends. CDR3 residues: CASSWTEANTGELFF. The DNA of the CDR3 is TGTGCCAGCAGTTGGACAGAAGCGAACACCGGGGAGCTGTTTTTT.

The V call is TRBV6-1, the J call TRBJ2-1; D perhaps matches TRBD1 (5 bases). V was cut by 0 bases and J by 4 bases, with 13 bases left in between. The CDR3 spans 16 residues. Germline CDR1 MNHNS, CDR2 SASEGT. The CDR3 region is CASSEAKLKGYNEQFF. For the CDR3, the DNA is TGTGCCAGCAGTGAAGCGAAGTTAAAGGGGTACAATGAGCAGTTCTTC.

The chain employs TRBV6-1 and TRBJ1-2, with 10 bases identical to TRBD1. The CDR3 contains 17 residues. Germline values: CDR1 MNHNS, CDR2 SASEGT. Trimming cost V 3 bases and J 6 bases; bases outside gene matches: 13. DNA of the CDR3: TGTGCCAGCAGTGATTTTTTAGGGACAGGGGTCGGTAATGGCTACACCTTC. As protein: CASSDFLGTGVGNGYTF.